Listed below are T cell receptor beta chains from one sample, sequenced in a study of blood T cell repertoires in COVID-19. Generated by immunoSEQ multiplex PCR, the TCRdb table keeps only in-frame clones and is missing some. The sample holds about 300,000 clones; around 90% are singletons and the top ten take over 1%. The specimen sequenced was peripheral blood. These receptors were collected from a man in his 70s with acute or convalescent COVID-19. CDR3s include the opening cysteine and the closing phenylalanine or tryptophan. The order of the fields is V gene, J gene, clone size, D gene, CDR3 DNA, CDR3 protein. The D gene is left open where the match is weak. Size is stated for part of the rows, as once, few or many counts, or as a class when the clone is expanded.

v_gene: TRBV18
j_gene: TRBJ2-1
abundance: -
d_gene: TRBD2
CDR3nt: TGTGCCAGCTCACCACGCGGGGGGATACTGAATGAGCAGTTCTTC
CDR3aa: CASSPRGGILNEQFF

v_gene: TRBV7-3
j_gene: TRBJ2-1
abundance: few
d_gene: -
CDR3nt: TGTGCCAGCAGCCCTTCCTGGCTGAACCATGAGCAGTTCTTC
CDR3aa: CASSPSWLNHEQFF

v_gene: TRBV7-8
j_gene: TRBJ1-2
abundance: -
d_gene: TRBD1
CDR3nt: TGTGCCAGCAGCTTAGCCCGACCGACAGGGATCCTATTCTTC
CDR3aa: CASSLARPTGILFF

v_gene: TRBV30
j_gene: TRBJ2-1
abundance: -
d_gene: -
CDR3nt: TGTGCCTGGAGTGCCGACTCGTACAATGAGCAGTTCTTC
CDR3aa: CAWSADSYNEQFF

v_gene: TRBV19
j_gene: TRBJ2-1
abundance: once
d_gene: TRBD2
CDR3nt: TGTGCCAGTAGTAGGAGTAGCGGGAGGCTTAATGAGCAGTTCTTC
CDR3aa: CASSRSSGRLNEQFF

v_gene: TRBV7-9
j_gene: TRBJ1-1
abundance: -
d_gene: -
CDR3nt: TGTGCCAGCACGGTGGGACAGAACACTGAAGCTTTCTTT
CDR3aa: CASTVGQNTEAFF

v_gene: TRBV6-5
j_gene: TRBJ1-2
abundance: -
d_gene: -
CDR3nt: TGTGCCAGCAGTTACCTGGGACACTCGGCTGGCTACACCTTC
CDR3aa: CASSYLGHSAGYTF

v_gene: TRBV7-2
j_gene: TRBJ2-3
abundance: -
d_gene: TRBD1
CDR3nt: TGTGCCAGCAGCTTAGCCAGGGGGCCGGATACGCAGTATTTT
CDR3aa: CASSLARGPDTQYF

v_gene: TRBV28
j_gene: TRBJ2-1
abundance: -
d_gene: -
CDR3nt: TGTGCCAGCAGCGCAGGGGGCTCTAGCGGCATCTATGAGCAGTTCTTC
CDR3aa: CASSAGGSSGIYEQFF

v_gene: TRBV29-1
j_gene: TRBJ2-5
abundance: -
d_gene: -
CDR3nt: TGCAGCGTTTATGAAACAGGAGGGGAGACCCAGTACTTC
CDR3aa: CSVYETGGETQYF

v_gene: TRBV28
j_gene: TRBJ1-2
abundance: -
d_gene: -
CDR3nt: TGTGCCAGCAGCCAAGACAGTGGTGGCTACACCTTC
CDR3aa: CASSQDSGGYTF

v_gene: TRBV11-2
j_gene: TRBJ2-3
abundance: once
d_gene: -
CDR3nt: TGTGCCAGCAGCTTAGGGGTAGCGACAGATACGCAGTATTTT
CDR3aa: CASSLGVATDTQYF

v_gene: TRBV18
j_gene: TRBJ2-5
abundance: -
d_gene: TRBD1
CDR3nt: TGTGCCAGCTCACCGACCGGGACAGAAGGCGTAGAGACCCAGTACTTC
CDR3aa: CASSPTGTEGVETQYF

v_gene: TRBV12-1
j_gene: TRBJ2-2
abundance: once
d_gene: -
CDR3nt: TGTGCCACCATCGGACAGGGGGCTTCCGGGGAGCTGTTTTTT
CDR3aa: CATIGQGASGELFF

v_gene: TRBV12-3/TRBV12-4
j_gene: TRBJ2-7
abundance: -
d_gene: -
CDR3nt: TGTGCCAGCAGTTTAGGGACAGTAACCGAGCAGTACTTC
CDR3aa: CASSLGTVTEQYF

v_gene: TRBV6-2/TRBV6-3
j_gene: TRBJ2-1
abundance: -
d_gene: TRBD2
CDR3nt: TGTGCCAGCAACCCTAGCGGGGGCCGACGCTACAATGAGCAGTTCTTC
CDR3aa: CASNPSGGRRYNEQFF

v_gene: TRBV4-1
j_gene: TRBJ2-7
abundance: -
d_gene: TRBD2
CDR3nt: TGCGCCAGCAGCCAAGATGGGACGGGGGGGCTCTCCTACGAGCAGTACTTC
CDR3aa: CASSQDGTGGLSYEQYF

v_gene: TRBV3-1/TRBV3-2
j_gene: TRBJ2-1
abundance: -
d_gene: TRBD2
CDR3nt: TGTGCCAGCAGCCAAATTAGCGGGCTTACCTACAATGAGCAGTTCTTC
CDR3aa: CASSQISGLTYNEQFF

v_gene: TRBV5-5
j_gene: TRBJ1-5
abundance: once
d_gene: -
CDR3nt: TGTGCCAGCAGCTTGATGATAGGCAATCAGCCCCAGCATTTT
CDR3aa: CASSLMIGNQPQHF

v_gene: TRBV7-2
j_gene: TRBJ1-5
abundance: once
d_gene: -
CDR3nt: TGTGCCAGCAGCTTACATTCCAATCAGCCCCAGCATTTT
CDR3aa: CASSLHSNQPQHF

v_gene: TRBV7-2
j_gene: TRBJ2-1
abundance: -
d_gene: TRBD2
CDR3nt: TGTGCCAGCAGCTTTGGGGGGGACTACAATGAGCAGTTCTTC
CDR3aa: CASSFGGDYNEQFF

v_gene: TRBV2
j_gene: TRBJ2-2
abundance: -
d_gene: TRBD2
CDR3nt: TGTGCCAGCACCGGACTAGCGGCCAACACCGGGGAGCTGTTTTTT
CDR3aa: CASTGLAANTGELFF

v_gene: TRBV6-4
j_gene: TRBJ2-1
abundance: -
d_gene: -
CDR3nt: TGTGCCAGCAGTAAGGAGGGCCCCTACAATGAGCAGTTCTTC
CDR3aa: CASSKEGPYNEQFF

v_gene: TRBV5-4
j_gene: TRBJ2-2
abundance: -
d_gene: TRBD2
CDR3nt: TGTGCCAGCAGCCCCGGGGGGAGGGTCCCATCCGGGGAGCTGTTTTTT
CDR3aa: CASSPGGRVPSGELFF

v_gene: TRBV30
j_gene: TRBJ1-4
abundance: few
d_gene: -
CDR3nt: TGTGCCTCGGGATCAGGGTCCGGGCTAAATGAAAAACTGTTTTTT
CDR3aa: CASGSGSGLNEKLFF

v_gene: TRBV9
j_gene: TRBJ2-1
abundance: -
d_gene: -
CDR3nt: TGTGCCAGCAGCGTAGGAGTGACAGCCTACAATGAGCAGTTCTTC
CDR3aa: CASSVGVTAYNEQFF

v_gene: TRBV5-5
j_gene: TRBJ1-1
abundance: -
d_gene: -
CDR3nt: TGTGCCAGCAGCTTGGAGGGGACAACTGAAGCTTTCTTT
CDR3aa: CASSLEGTTEAFF

v_gene: TRBV10-1
j_gene: TRBJ1-5
abundance: -
d_gene: TRBD1
CDR3nt: TGCGCCAGCAGTGGGACAGGGGGTAGCAATCAGCCCCAGCATTTT
CDR3aa: CASSGTGGSNQPQHF

v_gene: TRBV11-1
j_gene: TRBJ1-6
abundance: -
d_gene: TRBD1
CDR3nt: TGTGCCAGCAGCTGGAGGGGGACAGCAAATTCACCCCTCCACTTT
CDR3aa: CASSWRGTANSPLHF

v_gene: TRBV7-9
j_gene: TRBJ1-1
abundance: -
d_gene: -
CDR3nt: TGTGCCAGCAGCTTTAGTCAGGGGAGCACTGAAGCTTTCTTT
CDR3aa: CASSFSQGSTEAFF

v_gene: TRBV7-2
j_gene: TRBJ2-7
abundance: -
d_gene: TRBD2
CDR3nt: TGTGCCAGCAGCTCGACTAGCGGGAGTGTGAAGCAGTACTTC
CDR3aa: CASSSTSGSVKQYF

v_gene: TRBV29-1
j_gene: TRBJ1-2
abundance: -
d_gene: -
CDR3nt: TGCAGGGGGCGAACGGAGGGCTACACCTTC
CDR3aa: CRGRTEGYTF

v_gene: TRBV6-5
j_gene: TRBJ1-6
abundance: -
d_gene: -
CDR3nt: TGTGCCAGCAGTTACCGGTCTTTCGAGGGTTCTTCCCTCCACTTT
CDR3aa: CASSYRSFEGSSLHF

v_gene: TRBV28
j_gene: TRBJ1-6
abundance: -
d_gene: -
CDR3nt: TGTGCCAGCACCACTGTCGGTAAACCCCTCCACTTT
CDR3aa: CASTTVGKPLHF

v_gene: TRBV3-1/TRBV3-2
j_gene: TRBJ2-3
abundance: -
d_gene: -
CDR3nt: TGTGCCAGCAGGCCACTAGTCCCCCCAGATACGCAGTATTTT
CDR3aa: CASRPLVPPDTQYF

v_gene: TRBV11-3
j_gene: TRBJ2-1
abundance: -
d_gene: TRBD1
CDR3nt: TGTGCCAGCAGCGGACAGGGGGTACGGAATGAGCAGTTCTTC
CDR3aa: CASSGQGVRNEQFF

v_gene: TRBV9
j_gene: TRBJ2-1
abundance: -
d_gene: -
CDR3nt: TGTGCCAGCAGCGTAGAACCAGGATCCTACAATGAGCAGTTCTTC
CDR3aa: CASSVEPGSYNEQFF

v_gene: TRBV7-2
j_gene: TRBJ2-5
abundance: -
d_gene: -
CDR3nt: TGTGCCAGCAGCCCCAACCAACCAGGGGAGACCCAGTACTTC
CDR3aa: CASSPNQPGETQYF

v_gene: TRBV3-1/TRBV3-2
j_gene: TRBJ2-5
abundance: -
d_gene: TRBD2
CDR3nt: TGTGCCAGCAGCCAGGCTTTAGCGGGGGCGAGCGAGACCCAGTACTTC
CDR3aa: CASSQALAGASETQYF

v_gene: TRBV29-1
j_gene: TRBJ1-3
abundance: -
d_gene: -
CDR3nt: TGCAGCGTTGGCGCGGGTGTTGGAAACACCATATATTTT
CDR3aa: CSVGAGVGNTIYF

v_gene: TRBV5-1
j_gene: TRBJ2-7
abundance: once
d_gene: TRBD2
CDR3nt: TGCGCCAGCAGCTTGGCTTTGGTGGGAGGGACCTCCTACGAGCAGTACTTC
CDR3aa: CASSLALVGGTSYEQYF

v_gene: TRBV29-1
j_gene: TRBJ2-1
abundance: -
d_gene: TRBD1
CDR3nt: TGCAGCGTGGCCGGACAGGGCTCCTACAATGAGCAGTTCTTC
CDR3aa: CSVAGQGSYNEQFF